The 25 T cell receptor beta chains in this list originate from one sample, sequenced in a study of OX40 agonist ivuxolimab in advanced cancers. Here immunoSEQ multiplex PCR was the method, and the copy in TCRdb shows in-frame clones only, minus some. Altogether about 93,000 clones are present, roughly 92% being singletons, with the ten largest covering roughly 2.8%. The source was CD4+ or CD8+ T cells sorted from blood, collected in a trial of the OX40 agonist ivuxolimab. These receptors came from an adult with an advanced solid tumor such as melanoma, head and neck, liver or kidney cancer.

V is TRBV5-1 and J is TRBJ1-2; unclear D gene. V dropped 2 bases and J dropped 7 bases, with 12 bases sitting between them. CDR1 is SGHRS and CDR2 is YFSETQ in the germline V gene. This CDR3 is built from 13 residues. CDR3 in DNA: TGCGCCAGCAGCTTATCTCTTGCGGGTGGCTACACCTTC. Its protein product is CASSLSLAGGYTF.

J is TRBJ2-5 and V is TRBV5-6; the match to TRBD2 covers 8 bases. Unmatched junction bases numbered 6, after V lost 4 bases and J lost 4 bases. From germline, CDR1 is SGHDT and CDR2 YYEEEE. The CDR3 is 14 residues long. For the CDR3, the DNA is TGTGCCAGCAGCGCGGGGACTAGTGGAGAGACCCAGTACTTC. Translated: CASSAGTSGETQYF.

A remark on this clone: At one end, the junction sequence differs from germline, possibly due to a read error. This rearrangement joins TRBV15 to TRBJ2-3, with TRBD2 matching over 7 bases. The germline gives CDR1 LNHNV, CDR2 YYDKDF (reference sequence). The CDR3 loop spans 12 amino acids. The CDR3 reads CATSSPGGTQYF. Written as DNA, the CDR3 is TGTGCCACAAGCAGTCCGGGAGGAACGCAGTATTTT.

The rearrangement uses TRBV27 and TRBJ1-5; TRBD1 agrees at 8 bases. Germline values: CDR1 MNHEY, CDR2 SMNVEV (reference sequence). The CDR3 is 18 amino acids. The trim removed 2 bases at V and 4 bases at J, leaving 13 bases unmatched. Here the CDR3 DNA reads TGTGCCAGCAGTTTAAGGTACTACAGGGGGGATCGGAATCAGCCCCAGCATTTT. It specifies CASSLRYYRGDRNQPQHF.

The gene calls are TRBV11-2 and TRBJ1-5; D uncertain. This CDR3 is 13 amino acids long. From germline, CDR1 is SGHAT and CDR2 FQNNGV. V was cut by 5 bases and J by 4 bases, with 9 bases left in between. DNA of the CDR3: TGTGCCAGCAGCCCGACTGTGAATCAGCCCCAGCATTTT. This codes for CASSPTVNQPQHF.

The chain combines TRBV4-1 with TRBJ1-1; D is perhaps TRBD1 (5 bases). Germline lookup yields CDR1 MGHRA and CDR2 YSYEKL. V was clipped by 5 bases and J by 1 base, with 11 bases between them. The CDR3 contains 14 residues. Written as DNA, the CDR3 is TGCGCCAGCAGCAGACCCGGGACGAACACTGAAGCTTTCTTT. Translated: CASSRPGTNTEAFF.

This chain links TRBV5-1 with TRBJ2-1, with 8 bases identical to TRBD2. CDR1 SGHRS and CDR2 YFSETQ come from the germline V gene. V was clipped by 4 bases and J by 6 bases; unmatched bases: 3. CDR3 length equals 13 residues. CDR3 DNA: TGCGCCAGCAGCGGGCGGGGGGCCAATGAGCAGTTCTTC. Encoded protein: CASSGRGANEQFF.

The chain uses TRBV9 and TRBJ2-5; 8 nucleotides match TRBD2. CDR1 is SGDLS, CDR2 YYNGEE, per germline. The CDR3 has 16 residues. J was trimmed by 1 base and V by 0 bases; bases with no gene match: 5. CDR3 region: CASSVVGGGLQETQYF. In DNA form, the CDR3 reads TGTGCCAGCAGCGTAGTAGGCGGGGGGCTCCAAGAGACCCAGTACTTC.

This chain uses TRBV2 with TRBJ1-2; 10 bases are shared with TRBD1. Unmatched junction bases numbered 0, after V lost 4 bases and J lost 4 bases. This CDR3 spans 13 amino acids. CDR1 SNHLY and CDR2 FYNNEI come from the germline V gene. As DNA, the CDR3 is TGTGCCAGCAGTGGGACAGGGGGCTATGGCTACACCTTC. Amino acid sequence: CASSGTGGYGYTF.

The chain employs TRBV9 and TRBJ2-2; 14 bases align to TRBD2. Trimming cost V 7 bases and J 5 bases; bases outside gene matches: 4. There are 15 residues in the CDR3. Germline V CDR1 and CDR2: SGDLS, YYNGEE. The CDR3 spells CASRGLAGETGELFF. CDR3 coding DNA: TGTGCCAGCCGGGGACTAGCGGGGGAAACCGGGGAGCTGTTTTTT.

This sequence joins TRBV5-6 and TRBJ2-7, with 11 bases aligning to TRBD1. This CDR3 spans 14 amino acids. The trim removed 2 bases at V and 7 bases at J, leaving 5 bases unmatched. Germline values: CDR1 SGHDT, CDR2 YYEEEE. The CDR3 loop is CASSFGQGASEQYF. CDR3 in DNA: TGTGCCAGCAGCTTTGGACAGGGGGCCAGTGAGCAGTACTTC.

A word on this clone: The junction departs from germline at one end; a sequencing error may be responsible. The same CDR3 can be traced to other DNA sequences in this sample. This chain links TRBV29-1 with TRBJ1-1, with 7 bases that match TRBD1. The CDR3 length is 11 residues. The germline CDR1 and CDR2 sequences are SQVTM and ANQGSEA. The CDR3 sequence is CSATRGPEAFF. The CDR3 coding sequence is TGTAGCGCCACTAGGGGGCCTGAAGCTTTCTTT.

J is TRBJ2-5 and V is TRBV6-6; D is unresolved. CDR1 is MNHNY, CDR2 SVGAGI, per germline (reference sequence). This CDR3 is built from 14 residues. Trimming took 0 bases from V and 1 from J, leaving 6 bases between them. The CDR3 region is CASSYSGLQETQYF. The CDR3 nucleotides read TGTGCCAGCAGTTACTCAGGGCTCCAAGAGACCCAGTACTTC.

The rearrangement joins TRBV5-8 to TRBJ2-6; D gene ambiguous. Looked up from germline, CDR1 is SGHTS and CDR2 is YDEGEE. The CDR3 extends over 16 amino acids. V lost 1 base and J 0 bases, leaving 8 bases between the germline ends. The CDR3 sequence is CASSLSWYSGANVLTF. CDR3 DNA sequence: TGTGCCAGCAGCTTGAGTTGGTACTCTGGGGCCAACGTCCTGACTTTC.

The V call is TRBV5-4, the J call TRBJ2-7; D is unclear. The CDR3 is 13 amino acids. Trimming shortened V by 1 base and J by 1 base, and 6 bases separated the two germline ends. Germline values: CDR1 SGHNT, CDR2 YYREEE (reference sequence). The CDR3 nucleotides read TGTGCCAGCAGCTTGATTGGTTCCTACGAGCAGTACTTC. Amino acid sequence: CASSLIGSYEQYF.

The J gene is TRBJ1-2, the V gene TRBV2; the match to TRBD1 covers 9 bases. This CDR3 is built from 15 residues. Germline assignment: CDR1 SNHLY and CDR2 FYNNEI. V lost 7 bases and J lost 2; bases outside the gene matches: 8. The DNA of the CDR3 is TGTGCCAGCAACAACTACAGGGGGCGAAACTATGGCTACACCTTC. Protein: CASNNYRGRNYGYTF.

This chain joins TRBV19 and TRBJ1-5; no clear D. CDR3 length: 15 residues. The germline V gene has CDR1 LNHDA and CDR2 SQIVND (reference sequence). Trimming removed 7 bases at V and 2 bases at J, with 15 bases between. CDR3 nucleotide sequence: TGTGCCAGTAAGAGGGAGGGTATTGGCAATCAGCCCCAGCATTTT. It yields the protein CASKREGIGNQPQHF. Full variable domain (outside the CDR3, taken from reference TRBV19 and TRBJ1-5): DGGITQSPKYLFRKEGQNVTLSCEQNLNHDAMYWYRQDPGQGLRLIYYSQIVNDFQKGDIAEGYSVSREKKESFPLTVTSAQKNPTAFYLCASKREGIGNQPQHFGDGTRLSIL.

The chain is built from TRBV27 and TRBJ1-5, with D perhaps matching TRBD1 (6 bases). The V and J ends lost 2 bases and 4 bases respectively, with 9 bases between them. This CDR3 is built from 14 residues. Germline CDR1 MNHEY, CDR2 SMNVEV (reference sequence). CDR3 sequence (DNA): TGTGCCAGCAGTTTAAGGGGGGAAAATCAGCCCCAGCATTTT. It is translated as CASSLRGENQPQHF.

The chain has TRBV6-6 and TRBJ2-1; D not certain. Trimming shortened V by 0 bases and J by 7 bases, and 7 bases separated the two germline ends. The CDR3 is made up of 13 amino acids. Germline values: CDR1 MNHNY, CDR2 SVGAGI (reference sequence). CDR3 protein: CASSYSTGNEQFF. CDR3 DNA: TGTGCCAGCAGTTACTCTACTGGTAATGAGCAGTTCTTC.

This clone has just one count. The rearrangement uses TRBV7-6 and TRBJ2-7; the D gene is possibly TRBD2 (6 bases). Deletions cut 0 bases from V and 0 bases from J, with 9 bases between. This CDR3 has 15 amino acids. Per germline, CDR1 SGHVS and CDR2 FNYEAQ. CDR3 amino acids: CASSLAGGDSYEQYF. The CDR3 nucleotides read TGTGCCAGCAGCTTAGCCGGCGGGGACTCCTACGAGCAGTACTTC.

The chain recombines TRBV11-2 with TRBJ2-7, with 8 bases lining up with TRBD1. Germline V gives CDR1 SGHAT, CDR2 FQNNGV. This CDR3 is built from 18 residues. V was clipped by 4 bases and J by 4 bases; unmatched bases: 18. CDR3 region: CASSSNHIDRGDPYEQYF. The CDR3 DNA reads TGTGCCAGCAGCTCCAACCACATCGACAGGGGAGACCCATACGAGCAGTACTTC.

The chain combines TRBV2 with TRBJ2-4; D perhaps matches TRBD1 (6 bases). This CDR3 is built from 15 residues. With 5 bases removed from V and 0 bases from J, the gap between germline ends came to 11 bases. Germline-derived CDR1 and CDR2 are SNHLY and FYNNEI. As DNA, the CDR3 is TGTGCCAGCAGTAAGACAGGTCTAGCCAAAAACATTCAGTACTTC. Translation gives CASSKTGLAKNIQYF. The variable domain in full, with the rest retrieved from reference TRBV2 and TRBJ2-4, is EPEVTQTPSHQVTQMGQEVILRCVPISNHLYFYWYRQILGQKVEFLVSFYNNEISEKSEIFDDQFSVERPDGSNFTLKIRSTKLEDSAMYFCASSKTGLAKNIQYFGAGTRLSVL.

This chain uses TRBV4-3 with TRBJ2-7; TRBD2 matches at 14 bases. Germline values: CDR1 LGHNA, CDR2 YSLEER. With V trimmed by 4 bases and J by 4 bases, 6 bases remained unmatched. The length of the CDR3 is 16 residues. CDR3 amino acids: CASSPGTSGGGYEQYF. The DNA of the CDR3 is TGCGCCAGCAGCCCGGGGACTAGCGGGGGTGGATACGAGCAGTACTTC.

This chain joins TRBV27 and TRBJ2-1; 11 bases match TRBD2. The trim removed 6 bases at V and 10 bases at J, leaving 14 bases unmatched. The germline gives CDR1 MNHEY, CDR2 SMNVEV (reference sequence). There are 16 residues in the CDR3. As DNA, the CDR3 is TGTGCCAGCAGCCCCGGGGGGTTAGCGGGAGGGCGGGAGCAGTTCTTC. Its translation: CASSPGGLAGGREQFF.

The V call is TRBV7-9, the J call TRBJ2-7; no clear D. Looked up from germline, CDR1 is SEHNR and CDR2 is FQNEAQ (reference sequence). The V gene lost 0 bases and the J gene lost 3 bases, with 3 bases spanning the gap. This CDR3 contains 12 residues. The CDR3 loop reads CASSLARYEQYF. The CDR3 DNA reads as TGTGCCAGCAGCTTAGCACGCTACGAGCAGTACTTC. The full variable domain, its missing parts supplied by reference TRBV7-9 and TRBJ2-7, is DTGVSQNPRHKITKRGQNVTFRCDPISEHNRLYWYRQTLGQGPEFLTYFQNEAQLEKSRLLSDRFSAERPKGSFSTLEIQRTEQGDSAMYLCASSLARYEQYFGPGTRLTVT.